These T cell receptor beta chains were read from a single sample in a study of PD-L1 blockade in urothelial cancer. Clones were sequenced by immunoSEQ multiplex PCR, and TCRdb holds only the in-frame ones, with some missing. The table has approximately 48,000 clones, 60% to 85% seen once. The sequencing here drew on PBMCs, taken around atezolizumab (anti-PD-L1) treatment. The receptors stem from a man aged 70 or older with urothelial cancer. Each CDR3 is given with its conserved first and last residue. The order of the fields is clone size, J gene, V gene, D gene, CDR3 protein, CDR3 DNA. The D gene is left open where the match is weak. Only part of the rows carry a size: once, few, many, or a class if the clone is expanded.

clone size: few; J gene: TRBJ2-7; V gene: TRBV10-3; D gene: -; CDR3 protein: CAISESSGGSPEQYF; CDR3 DNA: TGTGCCATCAGTGAGTCTAGCGGCGGAAGCCCCGAGCAGTACTTC
clone size: -; J gene: TRBJ2-2; V gene: TRBV7-6; D gene: -; CDR3 protein: CASSLEEGGELFF; CDR3 DNA: TGTGCCAGCAGCTTAGAGGAGGGCGGGGAGCTGTTTTTT
clone size: -; J gene: TRBJ1-2; V gene: TRBV6-5; D gene: -; CDR3 protein: CASSPKSTGSYGYTF; CDR3 DNA: TGTGCCAGCAGCCCAAAATCGACAGGATCGTACGGCTACACCTTC
clone size: once; J gene: TRBJ2-7; V gene: TRBV5-4; D gene: -; CDR3 protein: CASHLRWGGMNEQYF; CDR3 DNA: TGTGCCAGCCACTTAAGGTGGGGGGGCATGAACGAGCAGTACTTC
clone size: -; J gene: TRBJ2-1; V gene: TRBV28; D gene: -; CDR3 protein: CASSLAAAVYNEQFF; CDR3 DNA: TGTGCCAGCAGTTTAGCGGCAGCGGTCTACAATGAGCAGTTCTTC
clone size: -; J gene: TRBJ2-1; V gene: TRBV7-2; D gene: TRBD1; CDR3 protein: CASRLRGGDEQFF; CDR3 DNA: TGTGCCAGCAGGCTTAGAGGGGGCGATGAGCAGTTCTTC
clone size: once; J gene: TRBJ2-3; V gene: TRBV9; D gene: -; CDR3 protein: CASSASFADTQYF; CDR3 DNA: TGTGCCAGCAGCGCCTCTTTCGCAGATACGCAGTATTTT
clone size: -; J gene: TRBJ2-2; V gene: TRBV7-2; D gene: -; CDR3 protein: CASSFLGHGELFF; CDR3 DNA: TGTGCCAGCAGCTTTTTGGGACACGGGGAGCTGTTTTTT
clone size: -; J gene: TRBJ2-1; V gene: TRBV7-8; D gene: TRBD2; CDR3 protein: CASSKGASGGNEQFF; CDR3 DNA: TGTGCCAGCAGCAAGGGGGCTAGCGGGGGGAATGAGCAGTTCTTC
clone size: -; J gene: TRBJ2-7; V gene: TRBV18; D gene: TRBD1; CDR3 protein: CASSPGGQSYEQYF; CDR3 DNA: TGTGCCAGCTCACCAGGGGGACAGTCCTACGAGCAGTACTTC
clone size: -; J gene: TRBJ2-2; V gene: TRBV19; D gene: -; CDR3 protein: CASTYGGNTGELFF; CDR3 DNA: TGTGCCAGCACGTACGGGGGAAACACCGGGGAGCTGTTTTTT
clone size: few; J gene: TRBJ2-5; V gene: TRBV30; D gene: TRBD2; CDR3 protein: CAGRSSGRTQETQYF; CDR3 DNA: TGTGCCGGTCGTTCTAGCGGGAGGACTCAAGAGACCCAGTACTTC
clone size: -; J gene: TRBJ2-1; V gene: TRBV5-1; D gene: -; CDR3 protein: CASSLGASSYNEQFF; CDR3 DNA: TGCGCCAGCAGCTTGGGAGCGAGCTCCTACAATGAGCAGTTCTTC
clone size: -; J gene: TRBJ1-5; V gene: TRBV30; D gene: -; CDR3 protein: CAWSTPLGVNQPQHF; CDR3 DNA: TGTGCCTGGAGTACCCCCCTGGGAGTTAATCAGCCCCAGCATTTT
clone size: -; J gene: TRBJ2-3; V gene: TRBV27; D gene: TRBD2; CDR3 protein: CASSLRCGGVGCTQYF; CDR3 DNA: TGTGCCAGCAGTTTACGGTGCGGGGGGGTGGGGTGTACGCAGTATTTT
clone size: once; J gene: TRBJ1-1; V gene: TRBV6-4; D gene: -; CDR3 protein: CASSVSRLTLRVFF; CDR3 DNA: TGTGCCAGCAGTGTGAGCCGGCTTACCCTTCGGGTTTTCTTT
clone size: -; J gene: TRBJ2-2; V gene: TRBV5-6; D gene: -; CDR3 protein: CASSLGGGGTGELFF; CDR3 DNA: TGTGCCAGCAGCTTAGGAGGGGGCGGCACCGGGGAGCTGTTTTTT
clone size: -; J gene: TRBJ2-2; V gene: TRBV11-2; D gene: TRBD1; CDR3 protein: CASSSRVQGARTGELFF; CDR3 DNA: TGTGCCAGCAGCTCCCGTGTACAGGGGGCGCGGACCGGGGAGCTGTTTTTT
clone size: -; J gene: TRBJ1-4; V gene: TRBV5-1; D gene: -; CDR3 protein: CASSLEGVGEKLFF; CDR3 DNA: TGCGCCAGCAGCTTGGAAGGGGTGGGCGAAAAACTGTTTTTT
clone size: -; J gene: TRBJ2-5; V gene: TRBV18; D gene: TRBD1; CDR3 protein: CASSPLTGAQETQYF; CDR3 DNA: TGTGCCAGCTCACCACTGACAGGGGCGCAAGAGACCCAGTACTTC
clone size: -; J gene: TRBJ1-1; V gene: TRBV9; D gene: -; CDR3 protein: CASSVDITTEAFF; CDR3 DNA: TGTGCCAGCAGCGTGGACATTACAACTGAAGCTTTCTTT
clone size: -; J gene: TRBJ1-1; V gene: TRBV2; D gene: -; CDR3 protein: CASSVGQSTEAFF; CDR3 DNA: TGTGCCAGCAGTGTCGGACAGTCTACTGAAGCTTTCTTT
clone size: -; J gene: TRBJ2-5; V gene: TRBV4-1; D gene: -; CDR3 protein: CASSLAQGGRETQYF; CDR3 DNA: TGCGCCAGCAGCCTCGCCCAGGGGGGCCGAGAGACCCAGTACTTC
clone size: -; J gene: TRBJ2-2; V gene: TRBV7-6; D gene: TRBD2; CDR3 protein: CASSFTSGTNTGELFF; CDR3 DNA: TGTGCCAGCAGCTTTACTAGCGGAACGAACACCGGGGAGCTGTTTTTT